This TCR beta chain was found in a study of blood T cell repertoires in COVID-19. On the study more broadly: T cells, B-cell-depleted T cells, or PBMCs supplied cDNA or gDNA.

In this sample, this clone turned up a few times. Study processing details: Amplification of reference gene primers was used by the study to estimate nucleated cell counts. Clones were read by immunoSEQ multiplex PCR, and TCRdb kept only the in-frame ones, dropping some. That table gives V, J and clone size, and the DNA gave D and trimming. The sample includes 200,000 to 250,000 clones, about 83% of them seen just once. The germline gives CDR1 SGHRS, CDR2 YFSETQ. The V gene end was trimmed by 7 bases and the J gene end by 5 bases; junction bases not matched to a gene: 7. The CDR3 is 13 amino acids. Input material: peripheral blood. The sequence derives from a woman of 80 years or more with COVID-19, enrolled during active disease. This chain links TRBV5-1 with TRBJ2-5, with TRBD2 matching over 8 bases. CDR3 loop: CASSGGAYETQYF. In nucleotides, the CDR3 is TGCGCCAGCTCCGGGGGGGCTTACGAGACCCAGTACTTC.